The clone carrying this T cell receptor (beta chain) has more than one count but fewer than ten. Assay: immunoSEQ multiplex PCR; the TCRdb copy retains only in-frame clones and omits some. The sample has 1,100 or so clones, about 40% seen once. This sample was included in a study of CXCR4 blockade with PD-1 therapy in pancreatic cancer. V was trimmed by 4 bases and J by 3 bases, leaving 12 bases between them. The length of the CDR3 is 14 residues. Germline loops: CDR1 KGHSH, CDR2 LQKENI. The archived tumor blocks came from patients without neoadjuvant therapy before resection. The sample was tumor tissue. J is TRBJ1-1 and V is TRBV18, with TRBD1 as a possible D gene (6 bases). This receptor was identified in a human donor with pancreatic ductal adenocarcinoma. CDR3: CASSLGTPYTEAFF. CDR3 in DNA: TGTGCCAGCTCACTCGGGACACCCTACACTGAAGCTTTCTTT.